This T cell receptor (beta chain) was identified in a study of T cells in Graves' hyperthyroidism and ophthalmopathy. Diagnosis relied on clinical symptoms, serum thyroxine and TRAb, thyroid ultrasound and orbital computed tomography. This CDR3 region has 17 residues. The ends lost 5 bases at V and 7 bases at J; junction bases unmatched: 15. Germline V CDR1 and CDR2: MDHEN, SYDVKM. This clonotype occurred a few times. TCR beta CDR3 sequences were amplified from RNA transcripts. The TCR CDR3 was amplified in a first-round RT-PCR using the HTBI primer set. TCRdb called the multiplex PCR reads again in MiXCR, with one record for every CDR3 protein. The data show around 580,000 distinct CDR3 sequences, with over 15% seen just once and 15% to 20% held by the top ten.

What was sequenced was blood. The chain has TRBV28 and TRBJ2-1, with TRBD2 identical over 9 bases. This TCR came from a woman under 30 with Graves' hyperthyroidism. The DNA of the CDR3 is TGTGCCAGCAGTAGCCCATTTAGCGGGAGAAGAAGGAATGAGCAGTTCTTC. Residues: CASSSPFSGRRRNEQFF.